One and the same sample provided the 18 T cell receptor beta chains below, sequenced in a study of T cell responses to AZD1222 COVID-19 vaccine. Measured with immunoSEQ multiplex PCR; TCRdb has only the in-frame clones, and not every one. The sample records about 84,000 clones, approximately 83% being singletons. This specimen consisted of peripheral blood, obtained 28 days after the second AZD1222 dose. Receptors originate from an adult who received the AZD1222 COVID-19 vaccine.

The chain couples TRBV9 to TRBJ1-4; D possibly corresponds to TRBD1 (6 bases). The CDR3 sequence is 19 residues long. Germline lookup yields CDR1 SGDLS and CDR2 YYNGEE. Trimming removed 4 bases from V and 0 bases from J, with 22 bases in between. DNA of the CDR3: TGTGCCAGCAGCCCTAGGGGGGGATCAACAGCTGCAACTAATGAAAAACTGTTTTTT. It translates to CASSPRGGSTAATNEKLFF.

The rearrangement uses TRBV28 and TRBJ2-7; D perhaps matches TRBD1 (6 bases). V was clipped by 6 bases and J by 2 bases, with 8 bases between them. The CDR3 is 12 residues long. Looked up from germline, CDR1 is MDHEN and CDR2 is SYDVKM. The DNA of the CDR3 is TGTGCCAGCAGCGAGGGGGCCTACGAGCAGTACTTC. Translated, it gives CASSEGAYEQYF.

A single count supports this clone. The chain recombines TRBV18 with TRBJ1-5; TRBD1 matches at 7 bases. Per the germline V gene, CDR1 is KGHSH and CDR2 is LQKENI. J gave up 5 bases and V 3 bases, and 10 bases lay outside the gene matches. The CDR3 is 16 amino acids. The CDR3 nucleotides are TGTGCCAGCTCACCCAATACTCGACAGGGTGATCAGCCCCAGCATTTT. Its protein product is CASSPNTRQGDQPQHF. The variable domain in full, with the rest retrieved from reference TRBV18 and TRBJ1-5, is NAGVMQNPRHLVRRRGQEARLRCSPMKGHSHVYWYRQLPEEGLKFMVYLQKENIIDESGMPKERFSAEFPKEGPSILRIQQVVRGDSAAYFCASSPNTRQGDQPQHFGDGTRLSIL.

The gene calls are TRBV6-4 and TRBJ1-2; 7 nucleotides align to TRBD1. The germline V gene has CDR1 MRHNA and CDR2 SNTAGT. J was trimmed by 6 bases and V by 3 bases; bases with no gene match: 7. This CDR3 contains 14 residues. The CDR3 region is CASSETGSGDGYTF. The CDR3 DNA sequence: TGTGCCAGCAGTGAGACAGGGTCGGGTGATGGCTACACCTTC.

This clone was detected a few times. V usage is TRBV11-3 and J usage is TRBJ2-5; the D gene is possibly TRBD2 (7 bases). The CDR3 has 15 residues. Germline values: CDR1 SGHNT, CDR2 YENEEA. The V end lost 0 bases, the J end lost 4 bases, and 12 bases lay between the germline ends. The CDR3 sequence: CASSLDGGGGETQYF. CDR3 sequence (DNA): TGTGCCAGCAGCTTAGATGGAGGGGGGGGAGAGACCCAGTACTTC.

The chain joins TRBV6-2 or TRBV6-3 to TRBJ1-2; D perhaps matches TRBD1 (6 bases). This CDR3 spans 16 amino acids. Germline CDR1 reads MNHEY; CDR2 reads SVGEGT. V dropped 5 bases and J dropped 4 bases, with 20 bases sitting between them. The CDR3 nucleotides read TGTGCCAGCAGTCGAATACAGGGTACAGAATCCTATGGCTACACCTTC. This translates into CASSRIQGTESYGYTF.

Concerning this clone: In the same sample, other DNA sequences code for this CDR3. The chain couples TRBV27 to TRBJ1-3, with D perhaps matching TRBD1 (5 bases). CDR3 length equals 14 residues. Trimming took off 2 bases at V and 2 bases at J, with 7 bases between the two ends. The germline gives CDR1 MNHEY, CDR2 SMNVEV (reference sequence). The CDR3 sequence is CASSLRGTGNTIYF. The DNA for the CDR3 is TGTGCCAGCAGTTTAAGGGGCACTGGAAACACCATATATTTT.

CDR3 coding DNA: TGTGCCAGCAGCCCCGAGGAGGGGGCGAGCTATGGCTACACCTTC. This translates into CASSPEEGASYGYTF. The chain is built from TRBV7-3 and TRBJ1-2; 7 bases are a match to TRBD1. Germline loops: CDR1 SGHTA, CDR2 FQGTGA. This CDR3 is built from 15 residues. Trimming took 5 bases from V and 4 from J; bases not matched to a gene: 10. Supplemented by reference TRBV7-3 and TRBJ1-2, the full variable domain reads GAGVSQTPSNKVTEKGKYVELRCDPISGHTALYWYRQSLGQGPEFLIYFQGTGAADDSGLPNDRFFAVRPEGSVSTLKIQRTERGDSAVYLCASSPEEGASYGYTFGSGTRLTVV.

The chain links TRBV13 to TRBJ2-7; 8 bases match TRBD1. V gave up 5 bases and J gave up 3 bases; unmatched junction bases: 6. The CDR3 runs to 14 residues. Germline-derived CDR1 and CDR2 are PRHDT and FYEKMQ (reference sequence). CDR3 coding DNA: TGTGCCAGCAGCATCGGACAGGGTAGCTACGAGCAGTACGTC. Protein sequence: CASSIGQGSYEQYV.

The V and J genes are TRBV5-6 and TRBJ2-2; D perhaps matches TRBD1 (5 bases). The CDR3 extends over 16 amino acids. The germline CDR1 and CDR2 sequences are SGHDT and YYEEEE. The V gene lost 1 base and the J gene lost 7 bases, with 17 bases spanning the gap. CDR3 amino acids: CASSLMGQGLSGELFF. The DNA for the CDR3 is TGTGCCAGCAGCTTGATGGGGCAGGGTCTTAGCGGGGAGCTGTTTTTT.

The rearrangement links TRBV6-6 to TRBJ1-4, with 9 bases lining up with TRBD1. V trimming: 6 bases; J trimming: 4 bases; junction bases outside the gene matches: 6. The germline V gene encodes CDR1 MNHNY and CDR2 SVGAGI (reference sequence). CDR3 size: 15 residues. The CDR3 is CASSDTGGLNEKLFF. In DNA, the CDR3 is TGTGCCAGCAGCGATACAGGGGGCCTTAATGAAAAACTGTTTTTT.

This chain joins TRBV19 and TRBJ1-4; maybe TRBD1 (6 bases). The germline V and J ends were trimmed by 7 bases and 5 bases, with 20 bases remaining between them. CDR3 size: 16 residues. Germline V gene sequence: CDR1 LNHDA, CDR2 SQIVND (reference sequence). DNA of the CDR3: TGTGCCAGTACCCCCGCAACGGGACACAGAAATGAAAAACTGTTTTTT. Its translation: CASTPATGHRNEKLFF.

The genes are TRBV14 and TRBJ1-3, with D unclear. V lost 0 bases and J 3 bases, leaving 12 bases between the germline ends. CDR3 length: 16 residues. Germline V lookup: CDR1 SGHDN, CDR2 FVKESK. The CDR3 DNA sequence: TGTGCCAGCAGCCAAGATTGGGGATTGAGTGGAAACACCATATATTTT. Translated, it gives CASSQDWGLSGNTIYF.

The chain is built from TRBV25-1 and TRBJ1-2; 12 bases line up with TRBD1. V trimming: 1 base; J trimming: 7 bases; junction bases outside the gene matches: 4. There are 15 residues in the CDR3. Germline CDR1 is MGHDK and CDR2 is SYGVNS. CDR3 sequence: CASSELGQGALGYTF. The DNA of the CDR3 is TGTGCCAGCAGTGAATTGGGACAGGGGGCGCTTGGCTACACCTTC.

V and J are TRBV20-1 and TRBJ2-1; D is unresolved. This CDR3 region has 10 residues. Germline V lookup: CDR1 DFQATT, CDR2 SNEGSKA (reference sequence). V lost 3 bases and J lost 9, with 6 bases in between. The DNA for the CDR3 is TGCAGTGCTAGTCCGTCTGAGCAGTTCTTC. This encodes CSASPSEQFF.

The chain has TRBV5-1 and TRBJ2-3; the D gene is possibly TRBD2 (5 bases). Trimming took 1 base from V and 3 from J, leaving 12 bases between them. The germline V gene encodes CDR1 SGHRS and CDR2 YFSETQ. The CDR3 has 15 residues. Here the CDR3 DNA reads TGCGCCAGCAGCTTGATGGCGGGCGGGACAGATACGCAGTATTTT. It yields the protein CASSLMAGGTDTQYF.

This chain joins TRBV6-5 and TRBJ1-1, with D unresolved. In germline, CDR1 is MNHEY, CDR2 SVGAGI. The CDR3 extends over 16 amino acids. Trimming shortened V by 0 bases and J by 4 bases, and 15 bases separated the two germline ends. For the CDR3, the DNA is TGTGCCAGCAGTTACTCGATTATGGTTGGAACCACTGAAGCTTTCTTT. This sequence encodes CASSYSIMVGTTEAFF.

The chain combines TRBV5-5 with TRBJ2-2, with TRBD2 identical over 7 bases. Germline values: CDR1 SGHKS, CDR2 YYEKEE (reference sequence). The CDR3 has 15 amino acids. V dropped 6 bases and J dropped 0; count of bases not matched to a gene: 5. Here the CDR3 DNA reads TGTGCCAGCACCCCCCGGGGGGCGAACACCGGGGAGCTGTTTTTT. It codes for CASTPRGANTGELFF.